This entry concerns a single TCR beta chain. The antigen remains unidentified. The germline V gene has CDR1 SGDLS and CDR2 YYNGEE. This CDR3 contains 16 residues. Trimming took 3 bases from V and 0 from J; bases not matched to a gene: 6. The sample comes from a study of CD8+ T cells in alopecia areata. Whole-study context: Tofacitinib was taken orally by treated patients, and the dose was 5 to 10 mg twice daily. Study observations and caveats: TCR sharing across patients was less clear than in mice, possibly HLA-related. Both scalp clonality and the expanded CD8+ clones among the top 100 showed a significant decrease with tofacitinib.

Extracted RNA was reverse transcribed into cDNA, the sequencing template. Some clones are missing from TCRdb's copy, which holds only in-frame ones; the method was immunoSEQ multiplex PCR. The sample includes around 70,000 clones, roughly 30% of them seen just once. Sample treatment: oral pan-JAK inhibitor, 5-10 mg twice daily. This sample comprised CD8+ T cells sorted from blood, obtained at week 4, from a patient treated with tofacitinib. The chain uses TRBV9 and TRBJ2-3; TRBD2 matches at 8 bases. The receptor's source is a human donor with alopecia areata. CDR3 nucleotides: TGTGCCAGCAGCGCAGGACTAGCCCGAAGCACAGATACGCAGTATTTT. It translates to CASSAGLARSTDTQYF.